This entry lists 5 T cell receptor beta chains sequenced from one sample in a study of type 1 and type 2 diabetes patients. Amplification started from genomic DNA. Amplification of the beta chain CDR3 used 30 forward and 13 reverse multiplex primers. Using its own MiXCR run on the multiplex PCR reads, TCRdb lists one record per CDR3 protein. Seen here are a few hundred thousand distinct CDR3 sequences, roughly 44% observed once, and the top ten hold 12% to 15%. The sequenced material came from peripheral blood mononuclear cells (PBMCs). The origin of the receptors is a man in his late teens or twenties with type 2 diabetes.

As concerns this clonotype: This may arise from a read error, as a much more abundant clone is one base away. The chain employs TRBV2 and TRBJ1-1; possibly TRBD1 for D (5 bases). The CDR3 has 16 residues. Germline V gene lookup returns CDR1 SNHLY and CDR2 FYNNEI. V lost 6 bases, J lost 0 bases, and 17 bases lay in between. CDR3 sequence: CASSDVEDTMNTEAFF. CDR3 DNA sequence: TGTGCCAGCAGCGACGTGGAGGACACCATGAACACTGAAGCTTTCTTT.

The chain uses TRBV12-3 or TRBV12-4 and TRBJ1-6; D may be TRBD1 (5 bases). The CDR3 runs to 15 residues. Trimming took 2 bases from V and 10 from J, leaving 15 bases between them. CDR3 amino acids: CASSLSPRVISPLHF. As DNA, the CDR3 is TGTGCCAGCAGTTTAAGCCCCAGGGTTATATCACCCCTCCACTTT.

This clonotype was detected a few times. The genes are TRBV12-3 or TRBV12-4 and TRBJ2-7; D is unclear. This CDR3 has 14 residues. Trimming stripped 4 bases from V and 0 bases from J, with 10 bases between. CDR3 loop: CASSSSEFSYEQYF. As DNA, the CDR3 is TGTGCCAGCAGTTCATCCGAATTCTCCTACGAGCAGTACTTC.

The V gene is TRBV9, the J gene TRBJ2-2; weak D call: TRBD2 (5 bases). The CDR3 spans 16 residues. Between the trimmed V and J ends, which lost 0 bases and 5 bases, there was a span of 14 bases. Germline V gives CDR1 SGDLS, CDR2 YYNGEE. The CDR3 reads CASSVALGPGTGELFF. CDR3 nucleotides: TGTGCCAGCAGCGTAGCTCTTGGACCGGGGACCGGGGAGCTGTTTTTT.

This chain links TRBV2 with TRBJ2-5; D gene unclear. Germline CDR1 reads SNHLY; CDR2 reads FYNNEI. The CDR3 has 13 amino acids. Trimming took 2 bases from V and 5 from J, leaving 9 bases between them. In nucleotides, the CDR3 is TGTGCCAGCAGTGAAACGACGAAGGAGACCCAGTACTTC. This codes for CASSETTKETQYF. Full variable domain (outside the CDR3, taken from reference TRBV2 and TRBJ2-5): EPEVTQTPSHQVTQMGQEVILRCVPISNHLYFYWYRQILGQKVEFLVSFYNNEISEKSEIFDDQFSVERPDGSNFTLKIRSTKLEDSAMYFCASSETTKETQYFGPGTRLLVL.